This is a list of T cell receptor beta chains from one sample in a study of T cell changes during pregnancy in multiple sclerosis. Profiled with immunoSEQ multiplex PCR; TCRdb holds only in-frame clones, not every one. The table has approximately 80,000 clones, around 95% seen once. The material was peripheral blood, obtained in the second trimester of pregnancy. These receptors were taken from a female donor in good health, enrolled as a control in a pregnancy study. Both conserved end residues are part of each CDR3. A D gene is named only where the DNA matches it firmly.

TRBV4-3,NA,CASSQGGSSYNSPLHF
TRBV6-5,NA,CASSPKNSYEQYF
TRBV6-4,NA,CAPRGTEAFF
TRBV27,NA,CASQGANEKLFF
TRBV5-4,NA,CASSSEGHSSYNEQFF
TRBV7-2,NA,CASSPGLSRELFF
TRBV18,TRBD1,CASSPPGQIYGYTF
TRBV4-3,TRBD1,CASSQDGTVGGYTF
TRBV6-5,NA,CASSYGQNSNQPQHF
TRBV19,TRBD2,CASSIGQLAGEQETQYF
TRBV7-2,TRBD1,CASSLVAGQGFGYTF
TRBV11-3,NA,CASSAPVRGNSPLHF
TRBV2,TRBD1,CASTLGTANTEAFF
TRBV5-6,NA,CASSEGPIPGYTF
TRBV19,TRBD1,CASKTRTGITQPQHF
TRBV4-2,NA,CASSPQRGSEAFF
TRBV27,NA,CASSPGSGRNTEAFF
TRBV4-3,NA,CASSQDGGPNTEAFF
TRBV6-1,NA,CASSEAKIQGWGYTF
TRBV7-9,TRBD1,CASSPITGESDTQYF
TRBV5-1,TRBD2,CASRVIAGDHEQYF
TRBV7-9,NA,CASSLGRSTDTQYF
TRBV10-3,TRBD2,CAISDRLATRTNSTDTQYF
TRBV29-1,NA,CSVAAQLNTEAFF
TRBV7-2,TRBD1,CASSQGTVSYEQYF
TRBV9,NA,CASTPRPDTNSPLHF
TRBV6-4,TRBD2,CASSAEAGGPETQYF
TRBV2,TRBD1,CASSESGGVQPQHF
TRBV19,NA,CASSTRKVNTEAFF
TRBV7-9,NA,CASSLSTVSTYGYTF
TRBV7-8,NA,CASSLEGRRSPGYTF
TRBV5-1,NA,CASSLLSSGGEAFF
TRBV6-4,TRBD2,CASSRAPGLAADTQYF
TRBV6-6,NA,CASTPMPETQYF
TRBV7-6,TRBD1,CASSPTPDRAWTEAFF
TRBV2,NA,CASSLGQGYYTEAFF
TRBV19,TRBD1,CASSTGGTTTNEKLFF
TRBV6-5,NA,CASSYESLSGSGELFF
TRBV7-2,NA,CASSEGRNTEAFF
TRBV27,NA,CASSINRAYGYTF
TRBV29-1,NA,CSVEAGAGDTQYF